This T cell receptor (beta chain) is from a study of blood T cell repertoires in COVID-19. Looking at the study overall: Sources were T cells, B-cell-depleted T cells, or PBMCs; the material itself was cDNA or gDNA.

Participants were aged about 18 to 89 years from about 25 US areas. Each recovered donor of Cohort 3 presented with two negative PCRs, clearance, or symptom resolution. Under the authors' procedure: Estimated nucleated cell counts came from reference gene primer amplification. The table came from immunoSEQ multiplex PCR; TCRdb's copy has only in-frame clones and leaves some out. For V, J and clone size, that table is used; D and trimming come from the DNA. Here the sample spans about 200,000 clones, around 82% being singletons. This receptor was taken from a man aged 40-55 years who had recovered from COVID-19. The sample consisted of PBMCs or T cells enriched from blood (not recorded which).

For the CDR3, the DNA is TGTGCCAGCAGCCAGCGGGGGAGGGGAACTAATGAAAAACTGTTTTTT. As protein: CASSQRGRGTNEKLFF. The J gene is TRBJ1-4, the V gene TRBV3-1 (or the pseudogene TRBV3-2), with a possible D match to TRBD1 (5 bases). CDR1 is LGHDT and CDR2 is YNNKEL in the germline V gene (reference sequence). Trimming stripped 3 bases from V and 1 base from J, with 12 bases between. CDR3 length: 16 residues.